This TCR beta chain was captured by sequencing in a study of Tregs in tolerant kidney transplant recipients. General study points: Tregs expanded with activated donor B cells seemed most donor-specific.

Libraries were prepared by immunoSEQ multiplex PCR; TCRdb keeps only in-frame clonotypes and omits some of them. The sample carries 200,000 to 300,000 clones, more than 65% recorded once. On this clone itself: The antigen is unknown.

Thawed PBMCs were FACS-sorted into unstimulated CD4+CD25+CD127- regulatory T cells, CD4+CD25- non-regulatory cells, CD4 and CD8 cells. This clonotype was sampled from a human donor in good health. Sequenced material: CD4+ T cells from blood.

The chain's CDR3 is CATSRGLEISYEQYF. The CDR3 DNA reads as TGTGCCACCAGCAGGGGACTAGAGATTTCCTACGAGCAGTACTTC. The chain uses TRBV15 and TRBJ2-7, with 8 bases fitting TRBD2. Germline trimming cut 3 bases from V and 1 base from J; bases unmatched to any gene: 5. Germline lookup yields CDR1 LNHNV and CDR2 YYDKDF (reference sequence). The CDR3 has 15 residues.